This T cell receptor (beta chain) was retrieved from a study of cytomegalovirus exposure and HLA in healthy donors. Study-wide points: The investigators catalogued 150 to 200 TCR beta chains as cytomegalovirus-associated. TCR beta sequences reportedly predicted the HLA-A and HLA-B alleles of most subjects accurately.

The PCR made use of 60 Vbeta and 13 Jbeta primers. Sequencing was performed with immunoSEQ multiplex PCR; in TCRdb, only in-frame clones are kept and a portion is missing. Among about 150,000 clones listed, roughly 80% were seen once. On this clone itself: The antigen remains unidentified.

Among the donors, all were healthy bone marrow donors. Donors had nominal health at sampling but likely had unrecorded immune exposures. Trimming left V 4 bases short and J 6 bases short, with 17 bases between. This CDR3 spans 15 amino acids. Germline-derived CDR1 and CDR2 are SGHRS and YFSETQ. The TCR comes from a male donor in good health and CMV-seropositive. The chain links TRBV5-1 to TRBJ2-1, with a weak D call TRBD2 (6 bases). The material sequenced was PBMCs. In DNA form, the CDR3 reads TGCGCCAGCAGCGGGACTCGTCTCGGGGGCAATGAGCAGTTCTTC. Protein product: CASSGTRLGGNEQFF. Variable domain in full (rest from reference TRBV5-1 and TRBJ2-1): KAGVTQTPRYLIKTRGQQVTLSCSPISGHRSVSWYQQTPGQGLQFLFEYFSETQRNKGNFPGRFSGRQFSNSRSEMNVSTLELGDSALYLCASSGTRLGGNEQFFGPGTRLTVL.